This T cell receptor beta chain appears in the sequencing data of a study of blood T cell repertoires in COVID-19 (dated by TCRdb to about 2020). Describing the broader study: The collaborator samples originated in the United States, Italy and Spain and spanned the acute and convalescent phases of COVID-19. The material from the prospective study consisted of cDNA or gDNA derived from T cells, B-cell-depleted T cells, or PBMCs. Deeply sampled blood TCRbeta repertoires from subjects exposed to, actively infected with, or recovered from COVID-19 were included in the dataset. A freely available public database, intended as a resource for researchers studying the immune response to SARS-CoV-2, is where the repertoires were released. The samples were drawn from the first 160 participants of the ongoing ImmuneRACE study and from 1,254 subjects provided by 6 global collaborators. Sample metadata almost always included a de-identified subject ID, COVID-19 status, age in years and sex. HLA class I and class II types, where available, came from metadata supplied by the sample provider rather than from assay-based typing.

In Seattle, one collaborating source enrolled patients while the infection was active and tracked those patients longitudinally over the course of disease. The collaborating institutions used their own protocols to collect whole blood in K2EDTA tubes. For TCRbeta analysis, collaborators shipped samples in one of three forms: frozen whole blood, isolated PBMCs, or DNA extracted from either of those sample types. Broader findings and caveats from the paper: Clinical and demographic metadata were provided uncurated, with the amount varying by source and participant.

As to this clone: Its antigen specificity is not known. No much larger clone exists at a distance of one base, and base qualities are not known.

TCRbeta CDR3 regions were amplified from genomic DNA using the immunoSEQ Assay, a bias-controlled multiplex PCR. From the authors' description of their analysis: The number of nucleated cells in each sample was estimated from the amplification of reference gene primers within the assay. Sequence reads were collapsed and filtered to measure the absolute abundance of every unique TCRbeta CDR3 rearrangement. For each sample, productive Simpson clonality was calculated as the square root of Simpson's diversity index across productive rearrangements. TCRdb's version of the immuneACCESS table is confined to in-frame rearrangements and falls short of the full clone set. An unresolved V gene accounts for under half of the shortfall where checked; the remainder is of unknown origin. For V, J and clone size, that table is used; D and trimming come from the DNA. This sample holds a few hundred thousand clones; almost 90% were observed only once. Around 0.98% of the sample lies in the top ten.

The TCR sequence derives from a woman aged 35 to 49 with COVID-19, enrolled during active disease. The sample consisted of peripheral blood.

The CDR3 loop reads CASSESGGAFRQETQYF. The nucleotides read TGTGCCAGCAGTGAGAGCGGGGGGGCTTTTCGCCAAGAGACCCAGTACTTC. The chain joins TRBV6-4 to TRBJ2-5, with 10 bases matching TRBD2. V is trimmed back by 3 bases and J by 1 base, and the junction contains 8 bases that no gene match accounts for. CDR1 and CDR2 were assigned from the germline V gene as MRHNA and SNTAGT. The CDR3 runs 17 residues from the cysteine to the phenylalanine. Just the 51-base CDR3 DNA is kept, in frame starting at base 1.